Below, 17 T cell receptor beta chains from the same sample are listed, as sequenced in a study of Graves' ophthalmopathy and Graves' hyperthyroidism. The study amplified TCR beta CDR3 regions using RNA transcripts. HTBI primers were used in a first-round RT-PCR, which preceded a second-round multiplex PCR. TCRdb re-analysed the multiplex PCR reads in MiXCR, keeping a single row per CDR3 protein. Altogether 200,000 to 250,000 distinct CDR3 sequences are present, 20% to 25% being singletons, with the ten largest covering around two fifths. The sequencing sample was made of peripheral blood. The receptor set was obtained from a woman between 50 and 59 years old with Graves' ophthalmopathy.

This clonotype was observed many times. The chain joins TRBV20-1 to TRBJ2-7; TRBD2 might be the D (6 bases). Trimming took off 5 bases at V and 3 bases at J, with 14 bases between the two ends. The germline CDR1 and CDR2 sequences are DFQATT and SNEGSKA (reference sequence). This CDR3 contains 13 residues. The DNA of the CDR3 is TGCAGTGCTCCCTCCCGGACTAACTACGAGCAGTACTTC. It translates to CSAPSRTNYEQYF.

This clonotype has ten or more counts. This sequence joins TRBV7-8 and TRBJ2-7; TRBD2 matches at 16 bases. The CDR3 has 17 amino acids. Germline V gene data show CDR1 as SGHVS and CDR2 as FQNEAQ. After removal of 1 base from V and 3 bases from J, the junction contained 3 bases not matched to a gene. CDR3 region: CASSLEGLAGGGYEQYF. The CDR3 DNA reads TGTGCCAGCAGCTTAGAGGGACTAGCGGGAGGGGGCTACGAGCAGTACTTC.

This clonotype was recorded many times. The rearrangement links TRBV13 to TRBJ1-2; the match to TRBD1 covers 8 bases. The J segment lost 2 bases and the V segment lost 4 bases, leaving 3 bases of the junction unmatched. The CDR3 runs 14 residues. Germline loops: CDR1 PRHDT, CDR2 FYEKMQ (reference sequence). The CDR3: CASSSRTGNYGYTF. The CDR3 DNA is TGTGCCAGCAGCTCGAGGACAGGGAACTATGGCTACACCTTC.

This clonotype was counted at least ten times. The V and J genes are TRBV6-1 and TRBJ1-6; 11 bases align to TRBD1. The V and J ends lost 3 bases and 10 bases, in that order; junction bases with no gene match: 8. Germline values: CDR1 MNHNS, CDR2 SASEGT. The CDR3 extends over 16 amino acids. DNA for the CDR3: TGTGCCAGCAGTGATGGACCGGGACAGGGGGGATCACCCCTCCACTTT. This sequence encodes CASSDGPGQGGSPLHF.

This clonotype was detected many times. The chain has TRBV10-3 and TRBJ1-2, with D perhaps TRBD1 (5 bases). The V and J ends lost 11 bases and 4 bases respectively, with 11 bases between them. Per the germline V gene, CDR1 is ENHRY and CDR2 is SYGVKD. This CDR3 has 11 residues. As DNA, the CDR3 is TGTGCCCTTCTGGGGCCCTATGGCTACACCTTC. Translation: CALLGPYGYTF.

The chain couples TRBV2 to TRBJ2-2; D is perhaps TRBD1 or TRBD2 (5 bases each). Trimming stripped 6 bases from V and 4 bases from J, with 12 bases between. The CDR3 sequence is 14 residues long. Germline V CDR1 and CDR2: SNHLY, FYNNEI. As DNA, the CDR3 is TGTGCCAGCAGGGCCGGGACCCGCACCGGGGAGCTGTTTTTT. It translates to CASRAGTRTGELFF.

There are many counts of this clonotype. This sequence joins TRBV20-1 and TRBJ1-1, with D hard to call. Between the trimmed V and J ends, which lost 3 bases and 1 base, there was a span of 6 bases. The CDR3 totals 12 residues. Germline CDR1 DFQATT, CDR2 SNEGSKA (reference sequence). The CDR3 loop is CSARSGNTEAFF. CDR3 nucleotides: TGCAGTGCTAGGTCGGGGAACACTGAAGCTTTCTTT.

A remark on this clonotype: A much larger clone lies a single base off, so this may be a read error. The chain uses TRBV24-1 and TRBJ2-4, with TRBD1 identical over 11 bases. The CDR3 totals 17 residues. Germline V gene sequence: CDR1 KGHDR, CDR2 SFDVKD. V lost 5 bases to trimming and J lost 5 bases; unmatched junction nucleotides: 10. In nucleotides, the CDR3 is TGTGCCACCAGTGGTTCCTGGGACAGGGGGAGGCAAAACATTCAGTACTTC. This gives the protein CATSGSWDRGRQNIQYF.

This clonotype was seen once. The CDR3 coding sequence is TGTGCCAGCAGCTTCCGGACAGGAATCTCTGGAAACACCATATATTTT. Translating gives CASSFRTGISGNTIYF. V is TRBV3-1 and J is TRBJ1-3, with TRBD1 identical over 7 bases. The CDR3 contains 16 residues. V was pared by 5 bases and J by 0 bases, with 7 bases of the junction left unmatched. CDR1 is LGHDT and CDR2 is YNNKEL in the germline V gene (reference sequence).

This clonotype was recorded at least ten times. The V gene is TRBV6-2 or TRBV6-3, the J gene TRBJ2-5; 9 positions agree with TRBD2. Germline V gene sequence: CDR1 MNHEY, CDR2 SVGEGT. The CDR3 has 14 residues. V lost 2 bases to trimming and J lost 5 bases; unmatched junction nucleotides: 3. As DNA, the CDR3 is TGTGCCAGCAGTTACAGCGGGAGGACGGAGACCCAGTACTTC. This codes for CASSYSGRTETQYF.

Ten or more counts support this clonotype. This rearrangement joins TRBV15 to TRBJ2-7, with D maybe TRBD2 (6 bases). The CDR3 runs 13 residues. V was clipped by 7 bases and J by 4 bases, with 14 bases between them. Germline CDR1 reads LNHNV; CDR2 reads YYDKDF (reference sequence). This CDR3 is CATTIAVGYEQYF. The CDR3 DNA is TGTGCCACCACCATAGCGGTTGGGTACGAGCAGTACTTC.

The rearrangement joins TRBV28 to TRBJ2-7, with D hard to call. V shed 2 bases and J shed 7 bases, with 6 bases lying between them. CDR3 length: 11 amino acids. Germline CDR1 reads MDHEN; CDR2 reads SYDVKM. CDR3 in amino acids: CASSLRTEQYF. In DNA, the CDR3 is TGTGCCAGCAGTTTACGTACTGAGCAGTACTTC.

V usage is TRBV6-1 and J usage is TRBJ2-7, with 9 bases lining up with TRBD2. Germline assignment: CDR1 MNHNS and CDR2 SASEGT. The CDR3 sequence is 16 residues long. V gave up 2 bases and J gave up 0 bases; unmatched junction bases: 5. As DNA, the CDR3 is TGTGCCAGCAGTGAAAGGGGCGGGGGGGCCTCCTACGAGCAGTACTTC. Residues: CASSERGGGASYEQYF.

This clonotype turned up a few times. V gene TRBV7-9 combines with J gene TRBJ1-5; D possibly corresponds to TRBD1 (6 bases). The germline V gene has CDR1 SEHNR and CDR2 FQNEAQ (reference sequence). Trimming pared 5 bases from V and 6 bases from J, leaving 14 bases between. The CDR3 consists of 14 residues. This CDR3 reads CASSKQGLGQPQHF. The CDR3 nucleotides read TGTGCCAGCAGCAAGCAGGGGTTGGGTCAGCCCCAGCATTTT.

This clonotype was detected ten times or more. The V and J genes are TRBV6-1 and TRBJ2-5; 7 nucleotides align to TRBD1. This CDR3 contains 12 residues. J lost 2 bases, V lost 6 bases, and 0 bases had no gene match. Germline CDR1 MNHNS, CDR2 SASEGT. CDR3 DNA sequence: TGTGCCAGCAGGGGACAGCAAGAGACCCAGTACTTC. Amino acids: CASRGQQETQYF.

The chain has TRBV12-3 or TRBV12-4 and TRBJ1-2; D remains unclear. With 5 bases removed from V and 8 bases from J, the gap between germline ends came to 18 bases. CDR3 length: 14 residues. The CDR3: CASSRGSGWGGYTF. The CDR3 nucleotides read TGTGCCAGCAGTCGCGGGTCTGGGTGGGGAGGCTACACCTTC.

This clonotype has a count of ten or more. The J gene is TRBJ2-7, the V gene TRBV6-1; TRBD1 matches at 10 bases. CDR1 and CDR2 from the germline V gene are MNHNS and SASEGT. CDR3 length: 12 residues. V trimming: 8 bases; J trimming: 9 bases; junction bases outside the gene matches: 7. CDR3 protein: CASVTRDRGQYF. CDR3 DNA sequence: TGTGCCAGCGTAACCAGGGACAGGGGGCAGTACTTC.